This note documents a single TCR beta chain sequence. Produced via immunoSEQ multiplex PCR; TCRdb's table is partial and in-frame only. Of 190,000 or so clones listed, roughly four fifths are singletons. This sample was included in a study of blood T cell repertoires in COVID-19. Participants, about 18 to 90 years old, spanned approximately 26 US areas. Sequencing input: PBMCs or T cells enriched from blood (not recorded which). The sequence was collected from a man aged 40-49 years who had recovered from COVID-19.

CDR3 nucleotide sequence: TGTGCCAGCAGTGAAGTTAGGTGGGAGTGGGCCTACGAGCAGTACTTC. It codes for CASSEVRWEWAYEQYF. The V call is TRBV2, the J call TRBJ2-7, with D possibly being TRBD2 (5 bases). The CDR3 extends over 16 amino acids. Trimming removed 1 base from V and 2 bases from J, with 15 bases in between. CDR1 is SNHLY and CDR2 is FYNNEI in the germline V gene.